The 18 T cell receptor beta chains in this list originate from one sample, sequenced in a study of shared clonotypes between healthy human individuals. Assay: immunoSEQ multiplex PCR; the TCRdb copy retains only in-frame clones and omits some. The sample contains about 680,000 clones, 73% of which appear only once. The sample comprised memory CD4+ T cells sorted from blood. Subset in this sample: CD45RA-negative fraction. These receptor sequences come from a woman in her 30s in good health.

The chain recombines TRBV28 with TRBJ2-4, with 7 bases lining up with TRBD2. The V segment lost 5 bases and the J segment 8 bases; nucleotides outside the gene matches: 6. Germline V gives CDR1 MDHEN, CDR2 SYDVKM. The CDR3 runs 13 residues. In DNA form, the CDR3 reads TGTGCCAGCAGTGGGGGAGGGTGGGACATTCAGTACTTC. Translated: CASSGGGWDIQYF. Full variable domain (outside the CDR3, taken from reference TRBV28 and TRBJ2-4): DVKVTQSSRYLVKRTGEKVFLECVQDMDHENMFWYRQDPGLGLRLIYFSYDVKMKEKGDIPEGYSVSREKKERFSLILESASTNQTSMYLCASSGGGWDIQYFGAGTRLSVL.

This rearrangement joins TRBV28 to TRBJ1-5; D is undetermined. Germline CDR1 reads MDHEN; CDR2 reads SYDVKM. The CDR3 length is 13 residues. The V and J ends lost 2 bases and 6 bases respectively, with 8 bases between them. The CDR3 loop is CASSLGFPQPQHF. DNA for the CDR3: TGTGCCAGCAGTTTAGGGTTTCCTCAGCCCCAGCATTTT.

CDR3 nucleotide sequence: TGTGCCAGCAGTAAAACGCCGGGACTAAGGACGGGCGAGCAGTACTTC. It encodes CASSKTPGLRTGEQYF. V is TRBV27 and J is TRBJ2-7, with 7 bases aligning to TRBD2. Germline lookup yields CDR1 MNHEY and CDR2 SMNVEV (reference sequence). V shed 5 bases and J 6 bases; nucleotides not matched to a gene: 16. The CDR3 loop spans 16 amino acids.

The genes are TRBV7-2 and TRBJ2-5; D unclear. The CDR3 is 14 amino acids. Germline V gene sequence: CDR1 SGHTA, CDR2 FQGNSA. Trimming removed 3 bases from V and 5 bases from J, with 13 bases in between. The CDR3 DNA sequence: TGTGCCAGCAGCTTCAATGGGGATGTGGAGACCCAGTACTTC. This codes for CASSFNGDVETQYF.

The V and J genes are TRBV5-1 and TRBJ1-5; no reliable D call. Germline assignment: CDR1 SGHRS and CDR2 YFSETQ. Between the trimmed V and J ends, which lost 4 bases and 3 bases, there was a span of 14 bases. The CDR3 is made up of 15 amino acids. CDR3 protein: CASSPSGHYNQPQHF. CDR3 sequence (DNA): TGCGCCAGCAGCCCCAGTGGTCACTACAATCAGCCCCAGCATTTT.

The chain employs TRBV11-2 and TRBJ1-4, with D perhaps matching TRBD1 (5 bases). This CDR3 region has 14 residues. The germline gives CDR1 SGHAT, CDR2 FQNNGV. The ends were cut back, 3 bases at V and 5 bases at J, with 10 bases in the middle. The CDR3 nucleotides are TGTGCCAGCAGCTTGTCGGGGCCGAATGAAAAACTGTTTTTT. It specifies CASSLSGPNEKLFF.

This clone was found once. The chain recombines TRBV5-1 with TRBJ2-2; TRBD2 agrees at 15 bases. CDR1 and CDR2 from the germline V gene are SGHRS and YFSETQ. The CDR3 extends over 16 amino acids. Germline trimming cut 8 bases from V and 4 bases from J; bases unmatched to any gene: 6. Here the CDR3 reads CASYLGLAGGTGELFF. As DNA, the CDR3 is TGCGCCAGTTATCTGGGACTAGCGGGAGGCACCGGGGAGCTGTTTTTT.

The CDR3 loop reads CAAGTGGIYEQYF. CDR3 in DNA: TGTGCGGCGGGAACAGGGGGGATATACGAGCAGTACTTC. The chain carries TRBV30 and TRBJ2-7, with 8 bases aligning to TRBD1. The CDR3 is made up of 13 amino acids. CDR1 and CDR2 from the germline V gene are GTSNPN and SVGIG (reference sequence).

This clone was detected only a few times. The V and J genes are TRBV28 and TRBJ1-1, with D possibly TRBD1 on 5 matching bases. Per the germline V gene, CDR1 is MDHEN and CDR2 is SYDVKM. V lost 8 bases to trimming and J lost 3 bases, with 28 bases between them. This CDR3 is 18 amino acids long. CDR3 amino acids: CASQITGTWGVPDTEAFF. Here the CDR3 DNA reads TGTGCCAGCCAGATCACGGGGACTTGGGGGGTCCCGGACACTGAAGCTTTCTTT.

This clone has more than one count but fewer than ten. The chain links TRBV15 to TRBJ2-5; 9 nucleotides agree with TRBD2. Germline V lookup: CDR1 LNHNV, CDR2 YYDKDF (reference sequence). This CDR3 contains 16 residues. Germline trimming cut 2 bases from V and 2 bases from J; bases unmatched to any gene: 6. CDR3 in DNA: TGTGCCACCAGCAGAATAGCGGGAGAGGGGCAAGAGACCCAGTACTTC. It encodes CATSRIAGEGQETQYF.

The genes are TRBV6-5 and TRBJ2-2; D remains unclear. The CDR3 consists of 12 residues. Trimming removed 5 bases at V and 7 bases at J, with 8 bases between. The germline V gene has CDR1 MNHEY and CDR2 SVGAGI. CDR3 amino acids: CASSRRSGELFF. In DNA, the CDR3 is TGTGCCAGCAGTAGAAGGAGCGGGGAGCTGTTTTTT.

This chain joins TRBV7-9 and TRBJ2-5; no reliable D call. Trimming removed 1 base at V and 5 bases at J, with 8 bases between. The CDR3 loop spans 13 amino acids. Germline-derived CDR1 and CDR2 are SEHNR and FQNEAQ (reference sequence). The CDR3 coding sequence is TGTGCCAGCAGCTTAGTCCAGGCGGAGACCCAGTACTTC. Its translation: CASSLVQAETQYF.

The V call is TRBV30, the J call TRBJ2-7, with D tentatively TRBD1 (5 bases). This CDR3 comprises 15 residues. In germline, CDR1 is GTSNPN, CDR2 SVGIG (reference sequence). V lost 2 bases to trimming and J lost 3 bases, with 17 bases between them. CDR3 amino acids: CAWSLKDGHIYEQYF. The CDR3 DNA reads TGTGCCTGGAGTCTAAAAGATGGACATATCTACGAGCAGTACTTC.

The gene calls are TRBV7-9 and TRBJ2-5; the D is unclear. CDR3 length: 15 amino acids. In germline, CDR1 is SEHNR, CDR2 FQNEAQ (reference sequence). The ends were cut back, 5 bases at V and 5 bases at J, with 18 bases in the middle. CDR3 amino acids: CASSRLGRLYETQYF. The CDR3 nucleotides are TGTGCCAGCAGCCGTTTAGGACGATTATACGAGACCCAGTACTTC.

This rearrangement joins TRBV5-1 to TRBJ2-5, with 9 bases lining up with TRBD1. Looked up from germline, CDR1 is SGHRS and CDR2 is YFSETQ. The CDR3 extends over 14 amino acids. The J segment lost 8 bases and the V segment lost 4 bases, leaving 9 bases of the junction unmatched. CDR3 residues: CASSTGQGPSTQYF. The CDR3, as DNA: TGCGCCAGCAGCACGGGACAGGGCCCGAGTACCCAGTACTTC.

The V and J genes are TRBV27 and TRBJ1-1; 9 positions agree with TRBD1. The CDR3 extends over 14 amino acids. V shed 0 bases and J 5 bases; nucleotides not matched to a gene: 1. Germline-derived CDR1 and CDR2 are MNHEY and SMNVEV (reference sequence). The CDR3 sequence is CASSLSGTGTEAFF. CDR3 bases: TGTGCCAGCAGTTTATCCGGGACAGGGACTGAAGCTTTCTTT.

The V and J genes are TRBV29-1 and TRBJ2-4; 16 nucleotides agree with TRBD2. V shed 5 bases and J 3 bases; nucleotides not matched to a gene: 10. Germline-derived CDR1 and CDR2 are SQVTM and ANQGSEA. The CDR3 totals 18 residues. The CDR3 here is CSVLGWGLAGGVKNIQYF. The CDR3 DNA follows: TGCAGCGTTCTTGGATGGGGACTAGCGGGAGGGGTCAAAAACATTCAGTACTTC.

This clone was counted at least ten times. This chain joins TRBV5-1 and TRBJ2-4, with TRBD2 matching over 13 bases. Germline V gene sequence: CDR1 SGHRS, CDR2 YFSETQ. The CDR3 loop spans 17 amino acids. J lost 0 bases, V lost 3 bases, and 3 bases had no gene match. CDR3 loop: CASSSGLAGVAKNIQYF. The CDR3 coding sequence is TGCGCCAGCAGCTCCGGACTAGCGGGAGTAGCCAAAAACATTCAGTACTTC. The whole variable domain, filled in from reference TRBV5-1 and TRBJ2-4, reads KAGVTQTPRYLIKTRGQQVTLSCSPISGHRSVSWYQQTPGQGLQFLFEYFSETQRNKGNFPGRFSGRQFSNSRSEMNVSTLELGDSALYLCASSSGLAGVAKNIQYFGAGTRLSVL.